Shown below are 26 T cell receptor beta chains from a single sample sequenced in a study of T-cell reconstitution after alpha-beta-depleted transplantation in children. Using unique molecular identifiers, the investigators prepared the TCRbeta library. MiXCR was run by TCRdb on the PCR reads, yielding one entry per CDR3 protein. The sample has more than 90,000 distinct CDR3 sequences, 10% seen once. Material: PBMCs, obtained before TCRalphabeta/CD19-depleted stem cell transplant. The source is a boy between 2 and 15 years old with acute lymphoblastic leukemia, due to receive a stem cell transplant.

The chain employs TRBV18 and TRBJ2-3; D call uncertain. CDR3 length: 16 amino acids. The germline V gene encodes CDR1 KGHSH and CDR2 LQKENI. V lost 6 bases to trimming and J lost 0 bases, with 16 bases between them. DNA of the CDR3: TGTGCCAGCTCGGCCCTCCAAAACCCTAGCACAGATACGCAGTATTTT. As protein: CASSALQNPSTDTQYF.

CDR3 sequence reads: CASSLAGPGSSYEQYF. The DNA for the CDR3 is TGCGCCAGCAGCTTGGCAGGCCCAGGGAGCTCCTACGAGCAGTACTTC. This chain links TRBV5-1 with TRBJ2-7; D assignment may be TRBD1 or TRBD2 (5 bases each). Germline V gene lookup returns CDR1 SGHRS and CDR2 YFSETQ. This CDR3 comprises 16 residues. Trimming removed 0 bases from V and 0 bases from J, with 13 bases in between.

This sequence joins TRBV7-8 and TRBJ2-5, with TRBD2 matching 10 bases. V trimming: 1 base; J trimming: 7 bases; junction bases outside the gene matches: 9. CDR3 length equals 16 residues. Germline-derived CDR1 and CDR2 are SGHVS and FQNEAQ. The CDR3 here is CASSLDRLAGVGTQYF. CDR3 nucleotide sequence: TGTGCCAGCAGCTTAGATAGGCTAGCGGGAGTTGGGACCCAGTACTTC.

In its sample, this clonotype was seen many times. This chain joins TRBV29-1 and TRBJ2-3; 8 nucleotides agree with TRBD2. Per the germline V gene, CDR1 is SQVTM and CDR2 is ANQGSEA. The V and J ends lost 0 bases and 1 base, in that order; junction bases with no gene match: 3. CDR3 length: 15 amino acids. The CDR3 nucleotides read TGCAGCGTTGAAGATCTACTAGCGGGCACAGATACGCAGTATTTT. Residues: CSVEDLLAGTDTQYF.

This clonotype was counted at least ten times. The rearrangement links TRBV6-5 to TRBJ1-1; D remains unclear. The germline V gene encodes CDR1 MNHEY and CDR2 SVGAGI. There are 15 residues in the CDR3. The V end lost 6 bases, the J end lost 1 base, and 15 bases lay between the germline ends. The CDR3 region has the DNA TGTGCCAGCAGCCAAGTGGGGTTTTGGAACACTGAAGCTTTCTTT. It encodes CASSQVGFWNTEAFF.

This clonotype was picked up many times. The V call is TRBV18, the J call TRBJ1-1; D unclear. The V end lost 4 bases, the J end lost 3 bases, and 9 bases lay between the germline ends. CDR3 length: 13 residues. Germline assignment: CDR1 KGHSH and CDR2 LQKENI. Here the CDR3 reads CASSRRRDTEAFF. CDR3 nucleotides: TGTGCCAGCTCACGCAGACGGGACACTGAAGCTTTCTTT.

This clonotype was counted between two and nine times. CDR3 nucleotides: TGTGCCAGCAGCCGACAGGTGAATTCACCCCTCCACTTT. Amino acid sequence: CASSRQVNSPLHF. The rearrangement links TRBV12-3 or TRBV12-4 to TRBJ1-6, with a possible D match to TRBD1 (6 bases). The CDR3 is 13 amino acids. V was shortened by 6 bases and J by 7 bases, with 10 bases between the two germline ends.

This clonotype was recorded a few times. This chain joins TRBV7-2 and TRBJ2-7; 10 bases are a match to TRBD2. Germline loops: CDR1 SGHTA, CDR2 FQGNSA. V shed 3 bases, J shed 1 base, and the junction held 6 bases outside the gene matches. The CDR3 is 16 amino acids. The DNA of the CDR3 is TGTGCCAGCAGCTTCGGACTAGCGGAGGGGTCCTACGAGCAGTACTTC. This gives the protein CASSFGLAEGSYEQYF.

This clonotype was seen many times. The chain uses TRBV3-1 and TRBJ2-3, with 7 bases fitting TRBD1. In germline, CDR1 is LGHDT, CDR2 YNNKEL (reference sequence). This CDR3 spans 15 amino acids. After removal of 4 bases from V and 4 bases from J, the junction contained 8 bases not matched to a gene. CDR3 region: CASSLEGDSADTQYF. The CDR3 DNA sequence: TGTGCCAGCAGCCTCGAGGGGGACAGCGCAGATACGCAGTATTTT.

The J gene is TRBJ2-5, the V gene TRBV20-1, with TRBD1 matching 12 bases. Germline CDR1 and CDR2: DFQATT and SNEGSKA (reference sequence). The CDR3 runs 18 residues. J was trimmed by 6 bases and V by 1 base; bases with no gene match: 15. This CDR3 reads CSARAPGQGAEGWKTQYF. CDR3 bases: TGCAGTGCTAGAGCTCCGGGACAGGGGGCGGAGGGGTGGAAGACCCAGTACTTC.

Ten or more counts support this clonotype. The chain couples TRBV7-2 to TRBJ1-1; no reliable D call. The CDR3 consists of 14 residues. The germline V gene encodes CDR1 SGHTA and CDR2 FQGNSA. V was trimmed by 4 bases and J by 4 bases, leaving 13 bases between them. CDR3 coding DNA: TGTGCCAGCAGCTCCACGGAGGGTCGCACTGAAGCTTTCTTT. Translating gives CASSSTEGRTEAFF.

CDR3 region: CASSLVGTSGWDEQFF. In DNA, the CDR3 is TGTGCCAGCAGTTTAGTCGGGACTAGCGGTTGGGATGAGCAGTTCTTC. This chain connects TRBV12-3 or TRBV12-4 to TRBJ2-1; TRBD2 agrees at 11 bases. The CDR3 is 16 amino acids. V gave up 1 base and J gave up 8 bases; unmatched junction bases: 7.

In its sample, this clonotype was seen a few times. V and J are TRBV24-1 and TRBJ2-1, with TRBD1 matching 8 bases. Trimming at V came to 3 bases and at J to 4 bases, leaving 10 bases not matched to a gene. The CDR3 covers 17 residues. Looked up from germline, CDR1 is KGHDR and CDR2 is SFDVKD. CDR3 bases: TGTGCCACCAGTGATCCCCTCCGGGACAGGCGGTACAATGAGCAGTTCTTC. Translating gives CATSDPLRDRRYNEQFF.

The rearrangement joins TRBV18 to TRBJ1-3; D call uncertain. The V gene's germline CDR1 is KGHSH and CDR2 LQKENI. Trimming left V 1 base short and J 4 bases short, with 11 bases between. The CDR3 covers 15 residues. This CDR3 reads CASSPQASPGNTIYF. For the CDR3, the DNA is TGTGCCAGCTCACCACAGGCCAGTCCAGGAAACACCATATATTTT.

V usage is TRBV6-5 and J usage is TRBJ1-6, with TRBD1 matching 10 bases. V dropped 0 bases and J dropped 9; count of bases not matched to a gene: 2. Germline CDR1 and CDR2: MNHEY and SVGAGI. The CDR3 runs to 15 residues. The DNA of the CDR3 is TGTGCCAGCAGTTACTCGACAGGGGGCAGTTCACCCCTCCACTTT. Residues: CASSYSTGGSSPLHF.

The V call is TRBV28, the J call TRBJ2-7; no reliable D call. Germline lookup yields CDR1 MDHEN and CDR2 SYDVKM. The ends were cut back, 6 bases at V and 3 bases at J, with 21 bases in the middle. This CDR3 contains 16 residues. The CDR3 nucleotides are TGTGCCAGCAGCTCATTCACTACTCCCAAAGTCTACGAGCAGTACTTC. It codes for CASSSFTTPKVYEQYF.

The sample holds many counts of this clonotype. This rearrangement joins TRBV27 to TRBJ2-7; D unclear. CDR3 length equals 12 residues. Germline V CDR1 and CDR2: MNHEY, SMNVEV (reference sequence). The V end was cut by 7 bases, the J end by 0 bases, with 7 bases between. This chain's CDR3 is CASTLSSYEQYF. The DNA for the CDR3 is TGTGCCAGCACTCTTAGCTCCTACGAGCAGTACTTC.

This clonotype was counted a few times. The chain uses TRBV20-1 and TRBJ2-3; the match to TRBD2 covers 7 bases. This CDR3 is built from 14 residues. The germline V gene encodes CDR1 DFQATT and CDR2 SNEGSKA (reference sequence). The trim removed 0 bases at V and 0 bases at J, leaving 0 bases unmatched. This CDR3 reads CSARDSGSTDTQYF. The CDR3 DNA follows: TGCAGTGCTAGAGATAGCGGGAGCACAGATACGCAGTATTTT.

This clonotype was seen many times. The chain combines TRBV12-3 or TRBV12-4 with TRBJ2-2; maybe TRBD2 (6 bases). This CDR3 contains 16 residues. Trimming pared 2 bases from V and 2 bases from J, leaving 12 bases between. CDR3 in DNA: TGTGCCAGCAGTTTAAGTTCGGGGGACAACACCGGGGAGCTGTTTTTT. Protein product: CASSLSSGDNTGELFF.

J is TRBJ2-6 and V is TRBV4-1; 7 positions agree with TRBD1. Germline V CDR1 and CDR2: MGHRA, YSYEKL. Trimming cost V 0 bases and J 0 bases; bases outside gene matches: 17. The CDR3 consists of 22 residues. The CDR3 loop is CASSQDFAVGDSLFSGANVLTF. Written as DNA, the CDR3 is TGCGCCAGCAGCCAAGATTTTGCGGTAGGGGACAGCCTCTTCTCTGGGGCCAACGTCCTGACTTTC.

This clonotype has only a few counts. The J gene is TRBJ2-4, the V gene TRBV20-1, with 7 bases aligning to TRBD2. CDR1 is DFQATT and CDR2 is SNEGSKA in the germline V gene (reference sequence). The CDR3 runs to 14 residues. The V gene end was trimmed by 3 bases and the J gene end by 0 bases; junction bases not matched to a gene: 2. The CDR3 sequence: CSASGRLAKNIQYF. The CDR3, as DNA: TGCAGTGCTAGCGGGAGGCTAGCCAAAAACATTCAGTACTTC.

This clonotype has only a few counts. The chain links TRBV5-1 to TRBJ2-3; D not certain. CDR3 length: 15 residues. Looked up from germline, CDR1 is SGHRS and CDR2 is YFSETQ. V was trimmed by 4 bases and J by 2 bases, leaving 14 bases between them. CDR3 protein: CASSLGATPTDTQYF. In DNA form, the CDR3 reads TGCGCCAGCAGCCTCGGTGCTACCCCCACAGATACGCAGTATTTT.

This clonotype came up a few times. V usage is TRBV20-1 and J usage is TRBJ2-2, with a tentative D call TRBD1 (6 bases). Germline V gene lookup returns CDR1 DFQATT and CDR2 SNEGSKA (reference sequence). Trimming took 6 bases from V and 7 from J, leaving 15 bases between them. This CDR3 is 13 amino acids long. The CDR3 region is CSANRAVGGELFF. The CDR3 nucleotides are TGCAGTGCAAACAGGGCTGTCGGCGGGGAGCTGTTTTTT.

This clonotype has a count of ten or more. The V and J genes are TRBV5-1 and TRBJ2-7; TRBD2 aligns across 8 bases. V dropped 1 base and J dropped 7; count of bases not matched to a gene: 7. The CDR3 is made up of 14 amino acids. CDR1 and CDR2 (germline): SGHRS, YFSETQ. In DNA, the CDR3 is TGCGCCAGCAGCTTGAGCGGGAGCTCGAAAGAGCAGTACTTC. Its protein product is CASSLSGSSKEQYF.

This clonotype was found many times. J is TRBJ2-5 and V is TRBV20-1, with 7 positions matching TRBD1. Trimming removed 5 bases from V and 2 bases from J; junction bases left unmatched: 11. Germline CDR1 is DFQATT and CDR2 is SNEGSKA (reference sequence). The CDR3 has 15 residues. The CDR3 sequence: CSARPPGQKQETQYF. The CDR3 region has the DNA TGCAGTGCTCGGCCACCGGGACAGAAGCAAGAGACCCAGTACTTC.

The rearrangement uses TRBV5-6 and TRBJ2-1; tentatively, D is TRBD1 (6 bases). V was clipped by 0 bases and J by 9 bases, with 10 bases between them. The CDR3 consists of 13 residues. Germline CDR1 is SGHDT and CDR2 is YYEEEE. CDR3 in DNA: TGTGCCAGCAGCTTGGACCTCAGGGGTGAGCAGTTCTTC. It specifies CASSLDLRGEQFF.